Below, 29 T cell receptor beta chains from the same sample are listed, as sequenced in a study of blood T cell repertoires in COVID-19. Here immunoSEQ multiplex PCR was the method, and the copy in TCRdb shows in-frame clones only, minus some. The table lists roughly 150,000 clones, about 88% of them singletons, with roughly 2% in the top ten. Sequenced material: peripheral blood. These receptors all stem from a man aged 45-65 years who had recovered from COVID-19.

This clone was seen more than once but under ten times. The chain is built from TRBV2 and TRBJ1-2, with 8 bases identical to TRBD1. CDR1 is SNHLY, CDR2 FYNNEI, per germline. Trimming cost V 5 bases and J 9 bases; bases outside gene matches: 8. The CDR3 extends over 13 amino acids. The CDR3 spells CASSPGTGVRYTF. CDR3 DNA sequence: TGTGCCAGCAGTCCCGGGACAGGAGTACGCTACACCTTC. The variable domain in full, with the rest retrieved from reference TRBV2 and TRBJ1-2, is EPEVTQTPSHQVTQMGQEVILRCVPISNHLYFYWYRQILGQKVEFLVSFYNNEISEKSEIFDDQFSVERPDGSNFTLKIRSTKLEDSAMYFCASSPGTGVRYTFGSGTRLTVV.

The gene calls are TRBV9 and TRBJ1-4, with 10 bases identical to TRBD1. V shed 0 bases and J 5 bases; nucleotides not matched to a gene: 4. The V gene's germline CDR1 is SGDLS and CDR2 YYNGEE. The CDR3 has 16 residues. The CDR3 protein is CASSVGQGAPNEKLFF. Written as DNA, the CDR3 is TGTGCCAGCAGCGTAGGACAGGGGGCCCCCAATGAAAAACTGTTTTTT.

The chain couples TRBV28 to TRBJ1-2; D possibly corresponds to TRBD1 (6 bases). Germline loops: CDR1 MDHEN, CDR2 SYDVKM. CDR3 size: 13 residues. V was shortened by 2 bases and J by 5 bases, with 9 bases between the two germline ends. CDR3 nucleotides: TGTGCCAGCAGTTTAACAACAGGGTATGGCTACACCTTC. Its protein product is CASSLTTGYGYTF.

The J gene is TRBJ2-7, the V gene TRBV7-9, with unresolved D. The CDR3 is 16 amino acids. Germline V lookup: CDR1 SEHNR, CDR2 FQNEAQ (reference sequence). Trimming shortened V by 1 base and J by 5 bases, and 18 bases separated the two germline ends. The DNA for the CDR3 is TGTGCCAGCAGCTTAGGTTCGTTGAGCTCTCCTCACGAGCAGTACTTC. Translation gives CASSLGSLSSPHEQYF.

This chain uses TRBV7-2 with TRBJ2-4, with 7 bases matching TRBD2. Germline V lookup: CDR1 SGHTA, CDR2 FQGNSA. Trimming took 1 base from V and 3 from J; bases not matched to a gene: 6. The CDR3 runs 16 residues. Here the CDR3 reads CASSLDGGGVKNIQYF. The CDR3 coding sequence is TGTGCCAGCAGCTTAGACGGGGGAGGGGTCAAAAACATTCAGTACTTC.

V gene TRBV5-4 combines with J gene TRBJ2-1; 11 nucleotides line up with TRBD2. Germline CDR1 is SGHNT and CDR2 is YYREEE (reference sequence). Losses at the gene ends were 4 bases for V and 10 bases for J; bases not matched to a gene: 4. The CDR3 is 13 amino acids. CDR3 coding DNA: TGTGCCAGCAGCAAGGGACTAGCGGTAGAGCAGTTCTTC. Its translation: CASSKGLAVEQFF. The entire variable domain, with the rest obtained from reference TRBV5-4 and TRBJ2-1, is as follows: ETGVTQSPTHLIKTRGQQVTLRCSSQSGHNTVSWYQQALGQGPQFIFQYYREEENGRGNFPPRFSGLQFPNYSSELNVNALELDDSALYLCASSKGLAVEQFFGPGTRLTVL.

The chain employs TRBV28 and TRBJ2-1; TRBD2 might be the D (6 bases). V lost 7 bases and J lost 4, with 14 bases in between. This CDR3 region has 14 residues. Germline CDR1 and CDR2: MDHEN and SYDVKM. Written as DNA, the CDR3 is TGTGCCAGCACCCGGGGGTTAGAATACAATGAGCAGTTCTTC. Amino acid sequence: CASTRGLEYNEQFF.

The J gene is TRBJ2-3, the V gene TRBV3-1 (or the pseudogene TRBV3-2); 7 nucleotides agree with TRBD2. There are 17 residues in the CDR3. V dropped 0 bases and J dropped 4; count of bases not matched to a gene: 10. Germline V gene sequence: CDR1 LGHDT, CDR2 YNNKEL (reference sequence). The CDR3: CASSQEPSWGGSDTQYF. The CDR3 DNA reads TGTGCCAGCAGCCAAGAGCCTAGTTGGGGGGGTTCAGATACGCAGTATTTT.

The chain employs TRBV11-2 and TRBJ1-5; weak D call: TRBD1 (5 bases). Germline loops: CDR1 SGHAT, CDR2 FQNNGV. The germline V and J ends were trimmed by 1 base and 4 bases, with 8 bases remaining between them. The CDR3 contains 14 residues. Written as DNA, the CDR3 is TGTGCCAGCAGCTTAGGTCGGGGGAATCAGCCCCAGCATTTT. Amino acids: CASSLGRGNQPQHF.

V is TRBV7-9 and J is TRBJ1-2; D is possibly TRBD1 (6 bases). Germline loops: CDR1 SEHNR, CDR2 FQNEAQ (reference sequence). This CDR3 is built from 19 residues. Trimming cost V 2 bases and J 4 bases, with 26 bases left between them. The CDR3 nucleotides are TGTGCCAGCAGCTTAAGTAGATTGGACAGCCTATCGTCGAGCTATGGCTACACCTTC. Amino acids: CASSLSRLDSLSSSYGYTF.

V and J are TRBV5-1 and TRBJ2-3; a possible D gene is TRBD2 (6 bases). Germline V gene data show CDR1 as SGHRS and CDR2 as YFSETQ. V was clipped by 5 bases and J by 1 base, with 14 bases between them. The CDR3 is 15 amino acids. The CDR3 loop is CASRGDLPGTDTQYF. The CDR3 DNA is TGCGCCAGCAGGGGGGACTTGCCTGGCACAGATACGCAGTATTTT.

This chain joins TRBV2 and TRBJ1-1; the D gene is possibly TRBD1 (5 bases). Trimming took off 5 bases at V and 5 bases at J, with 12 bases between the two ends. The CDR3 spans 13 residues. The V gene's germline CDR1 is SNHLY and CDR2 FYNNEI. CDR3 nucleotide sequence: TGTGCCAGCAGTCTCCAGGGAGGAACTGAAGCTTTCTTT. Residues: CASSLQGGTEAFF. Full variable domain (remainder filled in from reference TRBV2 and TRBJ1-1): EPEVTQTPSHQVTQMGQEVILRCVPISNHLYFYWYRQILGQKVEFLVSFYNNEISEKSEIFDDQFSVERPDGSNFTLKIRSTKLEDSAMYFCASSLQGGTEAFFGQGTRLTVV.

The chain joins TRBV2 to TRBJ1-1, with TRBD1 matching over 9 bases. J lost 4 bases, V lost 6 bases, and 6 bases had no gene match. The germline V gene has CDR1 SNHLY and CDR2 FYNNEI. The CDR3 is 14 residues long. In nucleotides, the CDR3 is TGTGCCAGCAGGGTCACAGGGGGCACCACTGAAGCTTTCTTT. It codes for CASRVTGGTTEAFF.

The V gene is TRBV30, the J gene TRBJ1-6; D is unresolved. CDR1 GTSNPN and CDR2 SVGIG come from the germline V gene (reference sequence). V lost 4 bases and J lost 5, with 9 bases in between. CDR3 length: 13 residues. The chain's CDR3 is CAWISTHNSPLHF. CDR3 coding DNA: TGTGCCTGGATATCGACTCATAATTCACCCCTCCACTTT.

This clone was seen a single time. The chain combines TRBV4-3 with TRBJ1-5, with D possibly TRBD1 on 5 matching bases. Between the trimmed V and J ends, which lost 4 bases and 7 bases, there was a span of 17 bases. The germline gives CDR1 LGHNA, CDR2 YSLEER. The CDR3 covers 15 residues. In nucleotides, the CDR3 is TGCGCCAGCAGCCTGGACACGGGTTGGGTGCAGCCCCAGCATTTT. This codes for CASSLDTGWVQPQHF.

This clone showed up just once. The J gene is TRBJ1-1, the V gene TRBV2; perhaps TRBD1 as D (6 bases). The germline V gene has CDR1 SNHLY and CDR2 FYNNEI. The CDR3 runs to 13 residues. The V end was cut by 6 bases, the J end by 1 base, with 9 bases between. For the CDR3, the DNA is TGTGCCAGCAGCACAGGGAGGAACACTGAAGCTTTCTTT. Encoded protein: CASSTGRNTEAFF.

The sample holds one count of this clone. This chain uses TRBV28 with TRBJ2-2; 8 nucleotides match TRBD1. The CDR3 runs 15 residues. Germline loops: CDR1 MDHEN, CDR2 SYDVKM. J gave up 3 bases and V 6 bases, and 6 bases lay outside the gene matches. The CDR3 nucleotides are TGTGCCAGCAGATTACAGGGGGGATACACCGGGGAGCTGTTTTTT. This codes for CASRLQGGYTGELFF.

The chain links TRBV19 to TRBJ1-2, with unresolved D. Per germline, CDR1 LNHDA and CDR2 SQIVND (reference sequence). V dropped 7 bases and J dropped 4 bases, with 16 bases sitting between them. This CDR3 region has 14 residues. Here the CDR3 reads CASIRTEASYGYTF. The CDR3 DNA is TGTGCCAGTATCCGGACGGAGGCGAGCTATGGCTACACCTTC.

V gene TRBV19 combines with J gene TRBJ2-5, with a weak D call TRBD1 (6 bases). Germline CDR1 reads LNHDA; CDR2 reads SQIVND (reference sequence). V was trimmed by 4 bases and J by 4 bases, leaving 10 bases between them. This CDR3 region has 13 residues. CDR3 bases: TGTGCCAGTAGTACGGTCAGGGGAGAGACCCAGTACTTC. Its translation: CASSTVRGETQYF.

Here the CDR3 reads CASSRGELSSYNEQFF. Here the CDR3 DNA reads TGTGCCAGCAGCCGCGGGGAATTAAGCTCCTACAATGAGCAGTTCTTC. The gene calls are TRBV5-6 and TRBJ2-1, with a tentative D call TRBD2 (6 bases). This CDR3 is built from 16 residues. V gave up 4 bases and J gave up 0 bases, with 14 bases separating them. In germline, CDR1 is SGHDT, CDR2 YYEEEE.

V and J are TRBV6-2 or TRBV6-3 and TRBJ1-2, with 8 positions matching TRBD1. The ends lost 5 bases at V and 4 bases at J; junction bases unmatched: 3. The CDR3 totals 13 residues. The germline V gene has CDR1 MNHEY and CDR2 SVGEGT. The chain's CDR3 is CASSQTGVYGYTF. CDR3 DNA sequence: TGTGCCAGCAGTCAGACAGGGGTCTATGGCTACACCTTC.

The chain has TRBV28 and TRBJ2-1, with 7 nucleotides matching TRBD1. This CDR3 is built from 15 residues. Germline CDR1 and CDR2: MDHEN and SYDVKM. V lost 5 bases and J lost 5; bases outside the gene matches: 9. This CDR3 is CASSVFQGVNNEQFF. As DNA, the CDR3 is TGTGCCAGCAGTGTATTTCAGGGGGTTAACAATGAGCAGTTCTTC.

This clone appeared a single time. The rearrangement uses TRBV5-1 and TRBJ2-7, with a weak D call TRBD2 (6 bases). Per the germline V gene, CDR1 is SGHRS and CDR2 is YFSETQ. The V gene lost 4 bases and the J gene lost 6 bases, with 17 bases spanning the gap. CDR3 length equals 14 residues. The CDR3 protein is CASSPAGRGIEQYF. Here the CDR3 DNA reads TGCGCCAGCAGCCCTGCGGGGCGGGGAATCGAGCAGTACTTC. The full variable domain, in which reference TRBV5-1 and TRBJ2-7 provide the parts outside the CDR3, is KAGVTQTPRYLIKTRGQQVTLSCSPISGHRSVSWYQQTPGQGLQFLFEYFSETQRNKGNFPGRFSGRQFSNSRSEMNVSTLELGDSALYLCASSPAGRGIEQYFGPGTRLTVT.

This clone was seen once. The rearrangement links TRBV30 to TRBJ2-6; 9 bases fit TRBD1. CDR1 and CDR2 (germline): GTSNPN, SVGIG (reference sequence). The V gene end was trimmed by 2 bases and the J gene end by 4 bases; junction bases not matched to a gene: 3. The CDR3 consists of 15 residues. The DNA for the CDR3 is TGTGCCTGGAGTCCCGGGACAGGGGGGGCCAACGTCCTGACTTTC. Amino acid sequence: CAWSPGTGGANVLTF.

The chain links TRBV7-9 to TRBJ1-1; possibly TRBD1 for D (6 bases). V was shortened by 3 bases and J by 0 bases, with 8 bases between the two germline ends. CDR1 and CDR2 from the germline V gene are SEHNR and FQNEAQ (reference sequence). The CDR3 spans 14 residues. The chain's CDR3 is CASSFQGLNTEAFF. CDR3 DNA: TGTGCCAGCAGCTTTCAGGGGCTGAACACTGAAGCTTTCTTT. Using reference TRBV7-9 and TRBJ1-1 for the parts outside the CDR3, the full variable domain is DTGVSQNPRHKITKRGQNVTFRCDPISEHNRLYWYRQTLGQGPEFLTYFQNEAQLEKSRLLSDRFSAERPKGSFSTLEIQRTEQGDSAMYLCASSFQGLNTEAFFGQGTRLTVV.

This clone occurred once. The V gene is TRBV28, the J gene TRBJ1-1, with D perhaps TRBD1 (5 bases). Between the trimmed V and J ends, which lost 7 bases and 6 bases, there was a span of 18 bases. This CDR3 is 14 amino acids long. Per germline, CDR1 MDHEN and CDR2 SYDVKM. CDR3 sequence reads: CASNKGDSNPEAFF. In DNA, the CDR3 is TGTGCCAGCAATAAAGGGGATTCTAACCCTGAAGCTTTCTTT.

The chain links TRBV30 to TRBJ1-6; D unresolved. V lost 2 bases and J 2 bases, leaving 16 bases between the germline ends. Germline values: CDR1 GTSNPN, CDR2 SVGIG (reference sequence). CDR3 length equals 17 residues. Here the CDR3 DNA reads TGTGCCTGGAGTACTAGACGGGAGGGAACCTATAATTCACCCCTCCACTTT. Encoded protein: CAWSTRREGTYNSPLHF.

The V and J genes are TRBV6-6 and TRBJ2-7, with 7 bases fitting TRBD1. CDR3 size: 12 residues. The trim removed 11 bases at V and 2 bases at J, leaving 6 bases unmatched. Germline CDR1 reads MNHNY; CDR2 reads SVGAGI (reference sequence). CDR3 DNA: TGTGCCGACTCGGGACAGCCCTACGAGCAGTACTTC. Its protein is CADSGQPYEQYF.

The J gene is TRBJ1-1, the V gene TRBV5-6; D call uncertain. Germline V CDR1 and CDR2: SGHDT, YYEEEE. Trimming pared 4 bases from V and 10 bases from J, leaving 17 bases between. The CDR3 loop spans 13 amino acids. CDR3 region: CASSPLLPGRAFF. Here the CDR3 DNA reads TGTGCCAGCAGCCCCCTTCTCCCAGGCAGAGCTTTCTTT.